The entry that follows covers one TCR beta chain sequence. The source of the sample is a study of blood T cell repertoires in COVID-19. Looking at the study overall: Some COVID-19 samples were acute and others convalescent; all came from the United States, Italy and Spain.

Participants were aged about 18 to 90 years, lived in 24 US areas, and enrolled virtually. Researchers sorted participants into cohorts using their self-reported clinical history. Assay: immunoSEQ multiplex PCR; the TCRdb copy retains only in-frame clones and omits some. The data hold some 260,000 clones, with about nine tenths observed a single time. Between the trimmed V and J ends, which lost 5 bases and 5 bases, there was a span of 10 bases. The length of the CDR3 is 12 residues. The germline V gene has CDR1 DFQATT and CDR2 SNEGSKA (reference sequence). This chain links TRBV20-1 with TRBJ1-5; no reliable D call. The sequence came from a woman in her 30s with acute COVID-19. Sequencing used PBMCs or T cells enriched from blood (not recorded which). The DNA for the CDR3 is TGCAGTGCTGGTGAGGCAGATCAGCCCCAGCATTTT. It is translated as CSAGEADQPQHF.